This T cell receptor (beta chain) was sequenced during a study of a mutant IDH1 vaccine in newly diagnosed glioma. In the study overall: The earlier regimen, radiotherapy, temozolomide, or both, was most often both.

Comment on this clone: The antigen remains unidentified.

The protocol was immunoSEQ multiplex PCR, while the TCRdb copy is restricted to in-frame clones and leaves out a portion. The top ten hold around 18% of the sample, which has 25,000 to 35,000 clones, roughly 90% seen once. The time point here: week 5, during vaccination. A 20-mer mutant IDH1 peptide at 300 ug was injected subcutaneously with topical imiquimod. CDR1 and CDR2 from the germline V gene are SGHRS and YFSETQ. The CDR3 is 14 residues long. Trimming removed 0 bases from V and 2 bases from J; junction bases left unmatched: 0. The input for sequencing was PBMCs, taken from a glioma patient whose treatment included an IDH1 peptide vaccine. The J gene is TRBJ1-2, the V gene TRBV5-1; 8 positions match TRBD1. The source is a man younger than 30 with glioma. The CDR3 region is CASSLGQGNYGYTF. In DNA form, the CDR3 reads TGCGCCAGCAGCTTGGGACAGGGGAACTATGGCTACACCTTC.